This is a list of T cell receptor beta chains from one sample in a study of blood T cell repertoires in COVID-19. The data were produced by immunoSEQ multiplex PCR, yet TCRdb's version contains in-frame clones alone and is incomplete. The table shows about 81,000 clones, with over 75% occurring only once. Source material: peripheral blood. The receptors stem from a man aged 65-85 years with acute or convalescent COVID-19. Each CDR3 is given with its conserved first and last residue. Fields, in order: V gene, J gene, CDR3 protein.

TRBV29-1	TRBJ2-1	CSVEQGGNEQFF
TRBV5-8	TRBJ1-2	CASSLTAGDGYTF
TRBV9	TRBJ1-1	CASSGDRNTEAFF
TRBV5-1	TRBJ2-2	CASSLFVIRGTGELFF
TRBV2	TRBJ2-2	CASIGPAGHGELFF
TRBV7-9	TRBJ1-2	CASSSRAGTGYYGYTF
TRBV19	TRBJ2-3	CASRKTGITDTQYF
TRBV4-1	TRBJ2-1	CASSQDRSREDEQFF
TRBV28	TRBJ1-6	CANQQGGYNSPLHF
TRBV25-1	TRBJ1-1	CASSIAGTPNTEAFF
TRBV7-2	TRBJ1-5	CASSPNLGNQPQHF
TRBV19	TRBJ2-5	CASSPSPSPAETQYF
TRBV18	TRBJ2-1	CASSPPIGGAQFF
TRBV19	TRBJ1-1	CASMRGGGGTTEAFF
TRBV9	TRBJ2-3	CASTTGLGTDTQYF
TRBV4-1	TRBJ2-1	CASSQDNQNEQFF
TRBV18	TRBJ1-3	CASSPAGQGSRQIYF
TRBV5-6	TRBJ2-5	CASSLLETQYF
TRBV29-1	TRBJ2-7	CSVEASGSPYEQYF
TRBV5-1	TRBJ1-1	CASSLSRGWNTEAFF
TRBV3-1/TRBV3-2	TRBJ2-2	CASSQLGQGGLTELFF
TRBV3-1/TRBV3-2	TRBJ1-1	CASSPPEGGTEAFF
TRBV5-4	TRBJ1-3	CASSSANPGGSGNTIYF
TRBV4-3	TRBJ1-1	CASTKQILRGTEAFF
TRBV5-1	TRBJ2-5	CASSFYFGGGETQYF
TRBV4-1	TRBJ1-6	CASSPALGQANSPLHF
TRBV11-2	TRBJ1-5	CASSAGGSNQPQHF